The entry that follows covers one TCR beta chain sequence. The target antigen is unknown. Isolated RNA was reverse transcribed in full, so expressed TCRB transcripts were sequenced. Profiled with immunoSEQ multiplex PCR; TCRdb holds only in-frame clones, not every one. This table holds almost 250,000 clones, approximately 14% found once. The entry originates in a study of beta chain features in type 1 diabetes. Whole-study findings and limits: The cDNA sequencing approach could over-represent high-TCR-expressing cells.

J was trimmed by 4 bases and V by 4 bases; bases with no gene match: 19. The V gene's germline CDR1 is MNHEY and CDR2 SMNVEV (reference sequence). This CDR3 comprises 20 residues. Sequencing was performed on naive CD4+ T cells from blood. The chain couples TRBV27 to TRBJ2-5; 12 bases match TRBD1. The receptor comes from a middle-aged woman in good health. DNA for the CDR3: TGTGCCAGCAGTTCGTCCCTCCTTTTTCCGGGACAGGGGGCGGGAGAGACCCAGTACTTC. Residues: CASSSSLLFPGQGAGETQYF.